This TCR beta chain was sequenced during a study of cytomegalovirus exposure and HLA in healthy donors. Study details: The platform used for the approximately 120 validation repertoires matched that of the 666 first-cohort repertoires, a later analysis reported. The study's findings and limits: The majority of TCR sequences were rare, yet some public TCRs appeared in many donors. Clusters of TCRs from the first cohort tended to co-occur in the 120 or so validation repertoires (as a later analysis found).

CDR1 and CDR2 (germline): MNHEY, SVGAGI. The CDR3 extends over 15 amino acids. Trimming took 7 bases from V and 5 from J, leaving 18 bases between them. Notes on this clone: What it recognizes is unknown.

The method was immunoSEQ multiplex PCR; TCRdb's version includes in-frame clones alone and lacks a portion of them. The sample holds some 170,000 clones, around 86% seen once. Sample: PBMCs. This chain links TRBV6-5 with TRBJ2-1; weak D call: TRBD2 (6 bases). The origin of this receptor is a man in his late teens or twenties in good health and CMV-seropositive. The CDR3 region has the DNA TGTGCCAGCAAAACGGGGGTTGGGGGTGACAATGAGCAGTTCTTC. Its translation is CASKTGVGGDNEQFF.